This T cell receptor (beta chain) was identified in a study of identical twins. The germline CDR1 and CDR2 sequences are SGHAT and FQNNGV. Losses at the gene ends were 5 bases for V and 7 bases for J; bases not matched to a gene: 7. The CDR3 loop spans 13 amino acids. TCRdb re-derived calls from the 5' RACE reads in MiXCR, one entry per CDR3 protein. The table has 250,000 to 350,000 distinct CDR3 sequences, under 9.5% seen once. This clonotype was observed a handful of times. These same records also appear under a second study, on yellow fever vaccine responses in identical twins.

Material for sequencing was memory (CD45RO+) T cells sorted from blood. This sequence joins TRBV11-2 and TRBJ2-7, with 8 positions matching TRBD1. The clonotype comes from a woman aged 18-35 years in good health. CDR3 DNA sequence: TGTGCCAGCAGCCAACGGACAGGGTGGGAGCAGTACGTC. This encodes CASSQRTGWEQYV.